The next 10 T cell receptor beta chains were all read from a single sample in a study of identical twins. TCRdb reprocessed the 5' RACE reads with MiXCR, giving one entry per CDR3 protein. The profile shows roughly 720,000 distinct CDR3 sequences, 15% to 20% of them singletons. This sample also belongs to another study, concerning T cells expressing NK-cell markers.

The sample consisted of PBMCs. The receptors originated from a woman aged 18-35 years in good health.

This clonotype occurred a few times. The chain employs TRBV20-1 and TRBJ1-1; tentatively, D is TRBD1 (5 bases). CDR1 and CDR2 from the germline V gene are DFQATT and SNEGSKA (reference sequence). This CDR3 is built from 14 residues. V was trimmed by 5 bases and J by 0 bases, leaving 13 bases between them. The CDR3 sequence: CSAVSGTMNTEAFF. CDR3 nucleotides: TGCAGTGCTGTGTCCGGGACCATGAACACTGAAGCTTTCTTT.

The CDR3 is CASSTGGRSTDTQYF. The CDR3 DNA follows: TGTGCCAGCAGTACGGGGGGACGAAGCACAGATACGCAGTATTTT. The chain joins TRBV27 to TRBJ2-3, with TRBD2 matching over 7 bases. This CDR3 spans 15 amino acids. The junction had 5 bases not matched to a gene; V was cut back by 5 bases and J by 0 bases. CDR1 is MNHEY, CDR2 SMNVEV, per germline (reference sequence).

The rearrangement links TRBV20-1 to TRBJ2-3, with TRBD2 as a possible D gene (6 bases). CDR1 and CDR2 (germline): DFQATT, SNEGSKA (reference sequence). V shed 1 base and J shed 3 bases, with 14 bases lying between them. The CDR3 consists of 15 residues. The CDR3 reads CSARVAGTVTDTQYF. The CDR3 DNA reads as TGCAGTGCTAGAGTGGCGGGAACGGTAACAGATACGCAGTATTTT.

The V call is TRBV4-3, the J call TRBJ2-7; D gene ambiguous. V dropped 2 bases and J dropped 5 bases, with 16 bases sitting between them. The CDR3 extends over 15 amino acids. Germline-derived CDR1 and CDR2 are LGHNA and YSLEER. CDR3 DNA: TGCGCCAGCAGCCAATTGGGAAGTTGGGGTCACGAGCAGTACTTC. Protein: CASSQLGSWGHEQYF.

This sequence joins TRBV20-1 and TRBJ2-1; D not certain. The V gene's germline CDR1 is DFQATT and CDR2 SNEGSKA (reference sequence). The length of the CDR3 is 15 residues. V lost 3 bases and J 2 bases, leaving 14 bases between the germline ends. CDR3 amino acids: CSASPLSAPYNEQFF. The CDR3 nucleotides read TGCAGTGCTAGTCCCCTATCAGCCCCCTACAATGAGCAGTTCTTC.

A few counts support this clonotype. The V call is TRBV20-1, the J call TRBJ2-2; D is possibly TRBD2 (6 bases). The CDR3 contains 13 residues. Trimming shortened V by 7 bases and J by 2 bases, and 11 bases separated the two germline ends. Germline-derived CDR1 and CDR2 are DFQATT and SNEGSKA (reference sequence). CDR3 nucleotide sequence: TGCAGTGGATGGGACTCCAACACCGGGGAGCTGTTTTTT. It specifies CSGWDSNTGELFF.

V and J are TRBV12-3 or TRBV12-4 and TRBJ2-1; D might be TRBD1 or TRBD2, each matching 5 bases. The V gene lost 7 bases and the J gene lost 9 bases, with 13 bases spanning the gap. This CDR3 has 12 residues. The CDR3 DNA sequence: TGTGCCAGCAACCGGGACCATACTGAGCAGTTCTTC. It translates to CASNRDHTEQFF.

This clonotype was counted a few times. The CDR3 protein is CASSSWTGGDPGTQYF. CDR3 nucleotides: TGTGCCAGCAGCTCCTGGACAGGGGGCGATCCGGGTACGCAGTATTTT. The chain employs TRBV7-6 and TRBJ2-3; 11 nucleotides match TRBD1. The CDR3 has 16 residues. Losses at the gene ends were 4 bases for V and 8 bases for J; bases not matched to a gene: 11. Germline lookup yields CDR1 SGHVS and CDR2 FNYEAQ.

The chain recombines TRBV10-3 with TRBJ2-7, with 12 bases fitting TRBD2. This CDR3 contains 13 residues. Losses at the gene ends were 6 bases for V and 3 bases for J; bases not matched to a gene: 0. CDR1 is ENHRY and CDR2 is SYGVKD in the germline V gene. CDR3 sequence reads: CAIRTSGGYEQYF. The CDR3 nucleotides are TGTGCCATCAGGACTAGCGGGGGCTACGAGCAGTACTTC.

The chain has TRBV9 and TRBJ1-2, with D hard to call. CDR1 is SGDLS, CDR2 YYNGEE, per germline. CDR3 length equals 15 residues. V lost 1 base, J lost 5 bases, and 15 bases lay in between. As DNA, the CDR3 is TGTGCCAGCAGCGTATCGGTCGACGAGTGGTATGGCTACACCTTC. Protein: CASSVSVDEWYGYTF.